This T cell receptor (beta chain) stems from a study of T-cell memory formation after mild COVID-19. Study details: TCR clusters mostly belonged to single donors. General study points: Contracting clones localized mainly to CM and EM when CD4+ and mainly to EMRA when CD8+. There was a balanced CD4/CD8 profile in clones contracting day 15 to 85, and later expanders leaned CD4+. Memory cells collected pre-infection included some clones that later responded, suggesting cross-reactive memory joined.

This clonotype was picked up many times. The antigen is unknown. Germline CDR1 and CDR2: SGHRS and YFSETQ. The length of the CDR3 is 15 residues. With V trimmed by 0 bases and J by 9 bases, 8 bases remained unmatched. TCRdb re-analysed the 5' RACE reads in MiXCR, keeping a single row per CDR3 protein. This repertoire shows 100,000 to 130,000 distinct CDR3 sequences, roughly 19% found once; its top ten account for less than 6.5%. This clonotype was obtained from a man aged 18 to 30 who had mild COVID-19 (a few samples of this study predate the infection). Cell type and time point are not known. The J gene is TRBJ2-1, the V gene TRBV5-1, with 8 bases matching TRBD2. Sequencing used PBMCs or a T cell subset sorted from them (not recorded which). CDR3 in DNA: TGCGCCAGCAGCTTGGCCGCGGGGGGTATTGGTGAGCAGTTCTTC. Translation: CASSLAAGGIGEQFF.